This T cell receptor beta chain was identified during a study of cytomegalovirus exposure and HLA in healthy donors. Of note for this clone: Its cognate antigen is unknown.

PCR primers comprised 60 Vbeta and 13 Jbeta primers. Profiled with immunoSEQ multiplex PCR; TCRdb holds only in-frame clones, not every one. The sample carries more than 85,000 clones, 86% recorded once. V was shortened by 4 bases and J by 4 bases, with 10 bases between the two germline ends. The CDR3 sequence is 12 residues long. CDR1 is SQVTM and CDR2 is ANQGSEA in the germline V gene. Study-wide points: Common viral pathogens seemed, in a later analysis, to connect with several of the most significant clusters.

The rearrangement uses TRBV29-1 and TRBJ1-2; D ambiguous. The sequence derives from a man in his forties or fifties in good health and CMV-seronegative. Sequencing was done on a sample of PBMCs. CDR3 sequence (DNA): TGCAGCGTTGCTAGTCACGGCTATGGCTACACCTTC. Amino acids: CSVASHGYGYTF. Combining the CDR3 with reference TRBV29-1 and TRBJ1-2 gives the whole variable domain SAVISQKPSRDICQRGTSLTIQCQVDSQVTMMFWYRQQPGQSLTLIATANQGSEATYESGFVIDKFPISRPNLTFSTLTVSNMSPEDSSIYLCSVASHGYGYTFGSGTRLTVV.